The 15 T cell receptor beta chains below were found in one sample sequenced in a study of T cell responses to AZD1222 COVID-19 vaccine. Measured with immunoSEQ multiplex PCR; TCRdb has only the in-frame clones, and not every one. The data contain 95,000 to 130,000 clones, roughly 92% of them seen just once; the ten biggest clones take up around 1.5%. The sequences come from peripheral blood, collected 28 days after the second AZD1222 dose. These receptors originate from an adult who received the AZD1222 COVID-19 vaccine.

Comments on this clone: The same CDR3 can be traced to other DNA sequences in this sample. DNA of the CDR3: TGTGCCAGCAGGAGGGAAAACACCGGGGAGCTGTTTTTT. Its protein is CASRRENTGELFF. The V call is TRBV2, the J call TRBJ2-2, with D maybe TRBD2 (5 bases). The CDR3 has 13 residues. V was pared by 6 bases and J by 2 bases, with 7 bases between. Germline V gene lookup returns CDR1 SNHLY and CDR2 FYNNEI.

This rearrangement joins TRBV18 to TRBJ2-2, with no clear D. Germline CDR1 and CDR2: KGHSH and LQKENI. With 3 bases removed from V and 6 bases from J, the gap between germline ends came to 5 bases. The CDR3 has 12 residues. CDR3 coding DNA: TGTGCCAGCTCACCCCTGCCCGGGGAGCTGTTTTTT. This encodes CASSPLPGELFF.

V and J are TRBV19 and TRBJ1-2, with D unclear. The CDR3 runs to 11 residues. The V gene's germline CDR1 is LNHDA and CDR2 SQIVND (reference sequence). V was pared by 8 bases and J by 2 bases, with 6 bases between. CDR3 nucleotide sequence: TGTGCCAGTTCAGCAAACTATGGCTACACCTTC. Translating it yields CASSANYGYTF. Supplemented by reference TRBV19 and TRBJ1-2, the full variable domain reads DGGITQSPKYLFRKEGQNVTLSCEQNLNHDAMYWYRQDPGQGLRLIYYSQIVNDFQKGDIAEGYSVSREKKESFPLTVTSAQKNPTAFYLCASSANYGYTFGSGTRLTVV.

The J gene is TRBJ2-7, the V gene TRBV29-1; D might be TRBD1 (7 bases). Germline lookup yields CDR1 SQVTM and CDR2 ANQGSEA. V gave up 7 bases and J gave up 10 bases, with 17 bases separating them. The CDR3 contains 11 residues. Here the CDR3 DNA reads TGCAGCGGGGGGCAGGAGGGGGCACAGTACTTC. This encodes CSGGQEGAQYF.

The chain combines TRBV27 with TRBJ1-6; no definite D call. Per the germline V gene, CDR1 is MNHEY and CDR2 is SMNVEV (reference sequence). V dropped 6 bases and J dropped 10 bases, with 13 bases sitting between them. CDR3 length: 13 residues. CDR3 protein: CASRSGGFSPLHF. The CDR3 coding sequence is TGTGCCAGCAGGTCCGGAGGTTTCTCACCCCTCCACTTT.

J is TRBJ1-3 and V is TRBV30; 8 positions match TRBD1. Germline values: CDR1 GTSNPN, CDR2 SVGIG (reference sequence). This CDR3 has 16 residues. Trimming took 2 bases from V and 3 from J; bases not matched to a gene: 9. The CDR3 coding sequence is TGTGCCTGGAGTCCAACCCTCGGACAGGGTGGAAACACCATATATTTT. This encodes CAWSPTLGQGGNTIYF.

This rearrangement joins TRBV2 to TRBJ2-2; the D gene is possibly TRBD1 (6 bases). Germline CDR1 is SNHLY and CDR2 is FYNNEI. V was pared by 4 bases and J by 7 bases, with 10 bases between. The CDR3 spans 13 residues. The CDR3 DNA follows: TGTGCCAGCAGTGCAGGGGCTGGCGGGGAGCTGTTTTTT. It yields the protein CASSAGAGGELFF.

The gene calls are TRBV28 and TRBJ1-5; perhaps TRBD1 as D (6 bases). From germline, CDR1 is MDHEN and CDR2 SYDVKM. V was cut by 5 bases and J by 5 bases, with 10 bases left in between. The CDR3 loop spans 13 amino acids. In DNA, the CDR3 is TGTGCCAGCAGTGGGGGCGGGGATCAGCCCCAGCATTTT. It codes for CASSGGGDQPQHF.

The chain is built from TRBV3-1 (or the pseudogene TRBV3-2) and TRBJ2-3; 7 nucleotides match TRBD2. Losses at the gene ends were 4 bases for V and 2 bases for J; bases not matched to a gene: 9. This CDR3 contains 16 residues. Germline-derived CDR1 and CDR2 are LGHDT and YNNKEL (reference sequence). CDR3 bases: TGTGCCAGCAGCCTACGCAGACTAGCCAACACAGATACGCAGTATTTT. Encoded protein: CASSLRRLANTDTQYF.

The V call is TRBV19, the J call TRBJ1-1, with 9 bases fitting TRBD1. This CDR3 comprises 15 residues. The germline V gene encodes CDR1 LNHDA and CDR2 SQIVND (reference sequence). V was clipped by 9 bases and J by 5 bases; unmatched bases: 13. This CDR3 reads CASNPAWTGVTEAFF. The CDR3 nucleotides are TGTGCCAGCAACCCGGCGTGGACAGGGGTAACTGAAGCTTTCTTT.

Worth noting for this clone: This sample also contains other DNA sequences that code for the same CDR3. The rearrangement joins TRBV18 to TRBJ1-1; D gene unclear. CDR1 and CDR2 from the germline V gene are KGHSH and LQKENI. This CDR3 region has 13 residues. The V and J ends lost 1 base and 1 base respectively, with 4 bases between them. CDR3 in DNA: TGTGCCAGCTCACCACAAGAGAACACTGAAGCTTTCTTT. Translation: CASSPQENTEAFF.

This rearrangement joins TRBV5-1 to TRBJ1-2; tentatively, D is TRBD1 (6 bases). This CDR3 contains 13 residues. The germline V and J ends were trimmed by 2 bases and 3 bases, with 8 bases remaining between them. Germline V gives CDR1 SGHRS, CDR2 YFSETQ. The CDR3 spells CASSLDRHYGYTF. The CDR3 DNA reads as TGCGCCAGCAGCTTAGACAGGCACTATGGCTACACCTTC. Full variable domain (remainder filled in from reference TRBV5-1 and TRBJ1-2): KAGVTQTPRYLIKTRGQQVTLSCSPISGHRSVSWYQQTPGQGLQFLFEYFSETQRNKGNFPGRFSGRQFSNSRSEMNVSTLELGDSALYLCASSLDRHYGYTFGSGTRLTVV.

This sequence joins TRBV27 and TRBJ2-1; TRBD1 matches at 9 bases. The CDR3 consists of 12 residues. The germline V gene encodes CDR1 MNHEY and CDR2 SMNVEV (reference sequence). J gave up 11 bases and V 5 bases, and 4 bases lay outside the gene matches. DNA of the CDR3: TGTGCCAGCAGTACAGGGGGCTTAAAGCAGTTCTTC. Amino acids: CASSTGGLKQFF.

This sequence joins TRBV5-4 and TRBJ2-3, with TRBD2 matching over 9 bases. In germline, CDR1 is SGHNT, CDR2 YYREEE (reference sequence). The CDR3 sequence is 16 residues long. V shed 5 bases, J shed 2 bases, and the junction held 9 bases outside the gene matches. Written as DNA, the CDR3 is TGTGCCAGCAGGATTAGCGGGAGTATTAACACAGATACGCAGTATTTT. Its protein product is CASRISGSINTDTQYF.

The chain couples TRBV15 to TRBJ2-7; no clear D gene. The germline V gene encodes CDR1 LNHNV and CDR2 YYDKDF (reference sequence). CDR3 size: 16 residues. Trimming shortened V by 0 bases and J by 0 bases, and 12 bases separated the two germline ends. The CDR3 DNA follows: TGTGCCACCAGCAGAGATCGTATAGGATTCTCCTACGAGCAGTACTTC. It encodes CATSRDRIGFSYEQYF.